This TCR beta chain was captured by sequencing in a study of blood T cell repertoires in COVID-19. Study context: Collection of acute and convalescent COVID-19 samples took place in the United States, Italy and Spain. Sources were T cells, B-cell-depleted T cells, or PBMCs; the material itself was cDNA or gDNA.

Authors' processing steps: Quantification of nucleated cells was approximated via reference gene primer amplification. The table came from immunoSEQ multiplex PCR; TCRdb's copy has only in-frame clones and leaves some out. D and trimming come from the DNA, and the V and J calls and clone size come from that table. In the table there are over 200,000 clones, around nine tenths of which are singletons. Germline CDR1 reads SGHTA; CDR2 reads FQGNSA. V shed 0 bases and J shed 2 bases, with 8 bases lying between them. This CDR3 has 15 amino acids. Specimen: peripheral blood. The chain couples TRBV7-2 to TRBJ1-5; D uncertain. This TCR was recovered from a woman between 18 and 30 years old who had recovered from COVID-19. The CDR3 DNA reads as TGTGCCAGCAGCTTAGCCCCCGGAGGCAATCAGCCCCAGCATTTT. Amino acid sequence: CASSLAPGGNQPQHF.